What follows are 27 T cell receptor beta chains derived from one specimen sequenced in a study of T cell responses to AZD1222 COVID-19 vaccine (TCRdb year 2021). To prepare the library, the immunoSEQ multiplex PCR assay was applied. TCRdb retrieved this table from immuneACCESS and kept in-frame rearrangements only. Not all clones are present; in checked studies, unresolved V genes account for under half, and no reason is known for the remainder. For this sample the table gives approximately 150,000 clones, of which 85% to 90% were detected only once. 5.1% of the sample is taken by the ten largest. Interpreted using the paper, the time point label stands for: about 28 days (+/-7) after the second vaccine dose. This sample comprised peripheral blood, obtained 28 days after the second AZD1222 dose. Source of these receptors: an adult who received the AZD1222 COVID-19 vaccine.

For the CDR3, the DNA is TGTGCCAGCAGCAAAGACAGGTGGGGCGATCAGCCCCAGCATTTT. As protein: CASSKDRWGDQPQHF. V gene TRBV7-8 combines with J gene TRBJ1-5; tentatively, D is TRBD1 (6 bases). Trimming took 5 bases from V and 5 from J, leaving 16 bases between them. CDR1 is SGHVS, CDR2 FQNEAQ, per germline. This CDR3 is 15 amino acids long.

This chain joins TRBV18 and TRBJ1-1; possibly TRBD1 for D (5 bases). Trimming left V 6 bases short and J 0 bases short, with 11 bases between. The germline gives CDR1 KGHSH, CDR2 LQKENI. This CDR3 comprises 14 residues. The CDR3 DNA follows: TGTGCCAGCTCCCCGGGACGGATGAACACTGAAGCTTTCTTT. Encoded protein: CASSPGRMNTEAFF. Based on the CDR3 plus reference TRBV18 and TRBJ1-1, the full variable domain is NAGVMQNPRHLVRRRGQEARLRCSPMKGHSHVYWYRQLPEEGLKFMVYLQKENIIDESGMPKERFSAEFPKEGPSILRIQQVVRGDSAAYFCASSPGRMNTEAFFGQGTRLTVV.

This chain uses TRBV7-2 with TRBJ2-2, with 8 positions matching TRBD2. The germline gives CDR1 SGHTA, CDR2 FQGNSA. V shed 2 bases, J shed 7 bases, and the junction held 9 bases outside the gene matches. The CDR3 is made up of 16 amino acids. CDR3 residues: CASSLKPAGVVGELFF. DNA for the CDR3: TGTGCCAGCAGCTTAAAACCAGCGGGAGTTGTCGGGGAGCTGTTTTTT. The variable domain in full, with the rest retrieved from reference TRBV7-2 and TRBJ2-2, is GAGVSQSPSNKVTEKGKDVELRCDPISGHTALYWYRQSLGQGLEFLIYFQGNSAPDKSGLPSDRFSAERTGGSVSTLTIQRTQQEDSAVYLCASSLKPAGVVGELFFGEGSRLTVL.

The chain joins TRBV3-1 (or the pseudogene TRBV3-2) to TRBJ1-6; TRBD1 agrees at 7 bases. The germline V gene has CDR1 LGHDT and CDR2 YNNKEL (reference sequence). This CDR3 is 14 amino acids long. V was pared by 4 bases and J by 6 bases, with 3 bases of the junction left unmatched. DNA for the CDR3: TGTGCCAGCAGCCTAGGACAGGTTAATTCACCCCTCCACTTT. Its translation is CASSLGQVNSPLHF.

The chain uses TRBV2 and TRBJ1-6; 7 nucleotides line up with TRBD1. Germline V gene sequence: CDR1 SNHLY, CDR2 FYNNEI. The CDR3 consists of 14 residues. With V trimmed by 8 bases and J by 5 bases, 6 bases remained unmatched. The CDR3 loop reads CASQEGANNSPLHF. In DNA form, the CDR3 reads TGTGCCAGCCAAGAGGGGGCCAATAATTCACCCCTCCACTTT.

The rearrangement joins TRBV5-4 to TRBJ2-7; 10 nucleotides align to TRBD1. The V and J ends lost 4 bases and 6 bases, in that order; junction bases with no gene match: 10. The CDR3 has 15 amino acids. Germline loops: CDR1 SGHNT, CDR2 YYREEE (reference sequence). CDR3 in amino acids: CASSVPGTGVPEQYF. In DNA, the CDR3 is TGTGCCAGCAGCGTACCCGGGACAGGGGTCCCCGAGCAGTACTTC.

This rearrangement joins TRBV4-2 to TRBJ1-5, with 7 bases aligning to TRBD1. This CDR3 has 16 amino acids. CDR1 LGHNA and CDR2 YNFKEQ come from the germline V gene. V lost 0 bases and J lost 3; bases outside the gene matches: 5. CDR3 sequence reads: CASSQDLTGYNQPQHF. As DNA, the CDR3 is TGTGCCAGCAGCCAAGATTTGACAGGGTACAATCAGCCCCAGCATTTT.

This chain connects TRBV14 to TRBJ2-3; 7 bases are shared with TRBD2. The ends lost 3 bases at V and 5 bases at J; junction bases unmatched: 8. CDR3 size: 15 residues. Germline-derived CDR1 and CDR2 are SGHDN and FVKESK. The CDR3 DNA follows: TGTGCCAGCAGCCAGAGGGGAGGGTTTAAAGATACGCAGTATTTT. It translates to CASSQRGGFKDTQYF.

The genes are TRBV30 and TRBJ1-2, with a weak D call TRBD1 (6 bases). Germline V gene data show CDR1 as GTSNPN and CDR2 as SVGIG (reference sequence). With 4 bases removed from V and 8 bases from J, the gap between germline ends came to 17 bases. CDR3 length equals 13 residues. In nucleotides, the CDR3 is TGTGCCTGGACCCCCAGTGGGGGCCTAGGCTACACCTTC. Protein: CAWTPSGGLGYTF.

The gene calls are TRBV9 and TRBJ2-5; 7 nucleotides match TRBD2. CDR3 length equals 17 residues. V trimming: 0 bases; J trimming: 5 bases; junction bases outside the gene matches: 13. Germline V gene lookup returns CDR1 SGDLS and CDR2 YYNGEE. CDR3 in DNA: TGTGCCAGCAGCGTAGGTACCGGGACTACCATGGGGGAGACCCAGTACTTC. It specifies CASSVGTGTTMGETQYF. The full variable domain, in which reference TRBV9 and TRBJ2-5 provide the parts outside the CDR3, is DSGVTQTPKHLITATGQRVTLRCSPRSGDLSVYWYQQSLDQGLQFLIQYYNGEERAKGNILERFSAQQFPDLHSELNLSSLELGDSALYFCASSVGTGTTMGETQYFGPGTRLLVL.

The chain recombines TRBV5-4 with TRBJ2-3, with D tentatively TRBD2 (6 bases). There are 14 residues in the CDR3. V dropped 4 bases and J dropped 6 bases, with 15 bases sitting between them. Germline V gene sequence: CDR1 SGHNT, CDR2 YYREEE (reference sequence). CDR3 bases: TGTGCCAGCAGCACCCAAGGAGGGGCGGATACGCAGTATTTT. It specifies CASSTQGGADTQYF.

V gene TRBV2 combines with J gene TRBJ1-3; TRBD1 agrees at 8 bases. The V and J ends lost 6 bases and 2 bases, in that order; junction bases with no gene match: 6. The germline V gene encodes CDR1 SNHLY and CDR2 FYNNEI. The CDR3 covers 15 residues. The CDR3 bases are TGTGCCAGCAGGGCGGACAGGGCGGCTGGAAACACCATATATTTT. It is translated as CASRADRAAGNTIYF.

The chain uses TRBV18 and TRBJ1-1, with 7 bases aligning to TRBD1. This CDR3 region has 13 residues. Germline lookup yields CDR1 KGHSH and CDR2 LQKENI. The V segment lost 1 base and the J segment 7 bases; nucleotides outside the gene matches: 3. The chain's CDR3 is CASSPQWDSEAFF. The CDR3 bases are TGTGCCAGCTCACCACAGTGGGACAGTGAAGCTTTCTTT.

The chain carries TRBV20-1 and TRBJ1-2; D gene ambiguous. V was shortened by 3 bases and J by 0 bases, with 8 bases between the two germline ends. Germline CDR1 reads DFQATT; CDR2 reads SNEGSKA (reference sequence). The CDR3 is made up of 13 amino acids. The CDR3 coding sequence is TGCAGTGCTAGTTACAGTACTAACTATGGCTACACCTTC. It specifies CSASYSTNYGYTF.

This sequence joins TRBV24-1 and TRBJ2-7; the D gene could be TRBD1 or TRBD2 (5 bases each). The CDR3 consists of 15 residues. Trimming took off 4 bases at V and 1 base at J, with 13 bases between the two ends. Germline V lookup: CDR1 KGHDR, CDR2 SFDVKD. CDR3 residues: CATSDPADTSYEQYF. In DNA form, the CDR3 reads TGTGCCACCAGTGACCCAGCGGACACTTCCTACGAGCAGTACTTC.

The sample holds a few counts of this clone. V gene TRBV6-1 combines with J gene TRBJ1-2, with D unresolved. Trimming cost V 0 bases and J 8 bases, with 10 bases left between them. CDR1 and CDR2 (germline): MNHNS, SASEGT. The CDR3 length is 13 residues. In nucleotides, the CDR3 is TGTGCCAGCAGTGAAGCGGGAGGCGGCGGCTACACCTTC. This translates into CASSEAGGGGYTF.

The rearrangement uses TRBV19 and TRBJ1-2, with 7 bases fitting TRBD1. The CDR3 sequence is 13 residues long. Losses at the gene ends were 5 bases for V and 4 bases for J; bases not matched to a gene: 4. Germline-derived CDR1 and CDR2 are LNHDA and SQIVND (reference sequence). The CDR3: CASSYGTVYGYTF. The CDR3 DNA reads as TGTGCCAGTAGTTACGGGACAGTCTATGGCTACACCTTC. The variable domain in full, completed from reference TRBV19 and TRBJ1-2, reads DGGITQSPKYLFRKEGQNVTLSCEQNLNHDAMYWYRQDPGQGLRLIYYSQIVNDFQKGDIAEGYSVSREKKESFPLTVTSAQKNPTAFYLCASSYGTVYGYTFGSGTRLTVV.

The gene calls are TRBV2 and TRBJ2-5, with D possibly matching TRBD1 (6 bases). V lost 6 bases and J lost 1, with 12 bases in between. Per the germline V gene, CDR1 is SNHLY and CDR2 is FYNNEI. This CDR3 has 14 amino acids. The CDR3 protein is CASSTVGGQETQYF. In DNA form, the CDR3 reads TGTGCCAGCAGCACTGTAGGGGGCCAAGAGACCCAGTACTTC.

This CDR3 is CASSGLSREAFF. The CDR3 DNA follows: TGTGCCAGCAGTGGCCTATCGAGAGAAGCTTTCTTT. This rearrangement joins TRBV7-2 to TRBJ1-1; D is uncertain. The CDR3 totals 12 residues. Deletions cut 6 bases from V and 8 bases from J, with 13 bases between. Germline lookup yields CDR1 SGHTA and CDR2 FQGNSA.

The V and J genes are TRBV14 and TRBJ2-2, with 13 positions matching TRBD2. V was clipped by 5 bases and J by 6 bases; unmatched bases: 3. Looked up from germline, CDR1 is SGHDN and CDR2 is FVKESK. The CDR3 covers 15 residues. CDR3 amino acids: CASSYGTSGAGELFF. The CDR3 DNA follows: TGTGCCAGCAGCTACGGGACTAGCGGGGCCGGGGAGCTGTTTTTT.

This clone was seen more than once but under ten times. The gene calls are TRBV19 and TRBJ2-7; D remains ambiguous. Germline V gives CDR1 LNHDA, CDR2 SQIVND (reference sequence). This CDR3 comprises 15 residues. The V gene lost 3 bases and the J gene lost 5 bases, with 17 bases spanning the gap. The CDR3 region has the DNA TGTGCCAGTAGTATCAGCAAACAGTTCGTCAACGAGCAGTACTTC. Its protein is CASSISKQFVNEQYF.

V is TRBV18 and J is TRBJ1-1; TRBD1 aligns across 8 bases. Germline lookup yields CDR1 KGHSH and CDR2 LQKENI. CDR3 length: 13 amino acids. The V and J ends lost 8 bases and 3 bases, in that order; junction bases with no gene match: 5. CDR3 loop: CASTGQGYTEAFF. The CDR3 DNA sequence: TGTGCCAGCACCGGACAGGGCTACACTGAAGCTTTCTTT.

This clone was observed a few times. The gene calls are TRBV2 and TRBJ1-5, with 7 bases fitting TRBD1. The CDR3 extends over 15 amino acids. Per germline, CDR1 SNHLY and CDR2 FYNNEI. J lost 5 bases, V lost 6 bases, and 10 bases had no gene match. The CDR3 coding sequence is TGTGCCAGCAGGGGAGGGGGCGATGAGGATCAGCCCCAGCATTTT. Amino acid sequence: CASRGGGDEDQPQHF.

The J gene is TRBJ2-7, the V gene TRBV15; 12 positions agree with TRBD1. V gave up 1 base and J gave up 4 bases; unmatched junction bases: 14. The germline V gene has CDR1 LNHNV and CDR2 YYDKDF (reference sequence). This CDR3 spans 19 amino acids. In DNA, the CDR3 is TGTGCCACCAGCAGAGTTCGGGACAGGGGGCTCCTACCCCCTTACGAGCAGTACTTC. Amino acids: CATSRVRDRGLLPPYEQYF.

In its sample, this clone was seen a few times. This chain uses TRBV14 with TRBJ2-5; 9 bases map to TRBD1. Germline V lookup: CDR1 SGHDN, CDR2 FVKESK. The CDR3 is 16 amino acids. Unmatched junction bases numbered 4, after V lost 1 base and J lost 1 base. CDR3 protein: CASSQGVTGGQETQYF. Here the CDR3 DNA reads TGTGCCAGCAGCCAAGGGGTGACAGGGGGCCAAGAGACCCAGTACTTC.

This chain uses TRBV2 with TRBJ2-5, with a weak D call TRBD1 (5 bases). The germline V and J ends were trimmed by 3 bases and 6 bases, with 8 bases remaining between them. The CDR3 runs 12 residues. CDR1 is SNHLY, CDR2 FYNNEI, per germline. In nucleotides, the CDR3 is TGTGCCAGCAGTGATAGGGGAAAGACCCAGTACTTC. This codes for CASSDRGKTQYF.

The chain has TRBV2 and TRBJ1-1; D remains ambiguous. Germline V CDR1 and CDR2: SNHLY, FYNNEI. The V end lost 1 base, the J end lost 1 base, and 7 bases lay between the germline ends. The CDR3 covers 14 residues. CDR3 sequence reads: CASSEGRWNTEAFF. The CDR3 coding sequence is TGTGCCAGCAGTGAAGGGCGCTGGAACACTGAAGCTTTCTTT.